The source of this TCR beta chain is a study of blood T cells in healthy people across ages. This CDR3 contains 15 residues. With 6 bases removed from V and 5 bases from J, the gap between germline ends came to 19 bases. Per sample, extraction of total RNA gave at least 5 micrograms in every case. A second PCR of 7 to 11 cycles used a sample-barcoded 5' primer and a J-beta primer mix. From the 5' RACE reads, TCRdb called clonotypes with MiXCR, one entry per CDR3 protein. This table has more than 1,000,000 distinct CDR3 sequences, less than 25% appearing once. This same sample was also part of a study on T cells of mothers and their children.

The sample comprised blood. The gene calls are TRBV12-3 or TRBV12-4 and TRBJ1-1, with TRBD1 as a possible D gene (5 bases). The sequence derives from a girl aged 2 to 9 in good health. In nucleotides, the CDR3 is TGTGCCAGCAGCTATAACTCAGGGAGACCGACTGAAGCTTTCTTT. This encodes CASSYNSGRPTEAFF.